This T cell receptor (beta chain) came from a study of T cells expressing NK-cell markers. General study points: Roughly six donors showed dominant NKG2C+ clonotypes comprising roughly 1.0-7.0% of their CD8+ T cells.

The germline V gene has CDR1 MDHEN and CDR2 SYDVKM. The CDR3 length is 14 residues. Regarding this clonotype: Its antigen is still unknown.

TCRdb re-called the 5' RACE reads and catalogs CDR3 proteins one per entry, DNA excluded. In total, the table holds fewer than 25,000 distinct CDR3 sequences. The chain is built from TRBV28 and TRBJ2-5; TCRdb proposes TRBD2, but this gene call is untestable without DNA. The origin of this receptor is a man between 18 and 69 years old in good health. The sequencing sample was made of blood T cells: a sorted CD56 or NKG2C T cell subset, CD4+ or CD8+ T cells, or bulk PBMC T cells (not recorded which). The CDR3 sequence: CASSSPREQETQYF.